The TCR beta chain described here comes from a study of post-analysis software for immune sequencing data (dated by TCRdb to the mid-2010s). For the study in its entirety: Recorded disease courses included relapsing-remitting, secondary progressive and progressive-relapsing multiple sclerosis, with some patients lacking subtype annotation. A subset of samples was prepared in parallel using single-end sample barcoding, then pooled and co-amplified after Illumina adapter ligation. The multiple sclerosis patient repertoires were compared with 10 to 12 previously published healthy control repertoires from donors aged 6 to 25 years. Paper-wide results and their limitations: Compared with controls, multiple sclerosis patients had significantly lower normalized Chao1 diversity, a finding suggesting substantial peripheral T-cell clonal expansion. Direct clustering with F measure showed strong co-clustering of samples prepared in the same batch, prompting a batch-effect correction. Significantly higher frequencies in patients than in controls were found for roughly 5 TRBV segments, including TRBV5-6, TRBV5-1 and TRBV20-1. The multiple sclerosis patient group was slightly younger than the control group.

Remarks on this clonotype: The antigen this receptor binds is unknown. The sample holds no much larger clone one base away, and base qualities are not on file.

The library was generated by PCR. TCRdb records Illumina HiSeq 2500 as the sequencer. To reduce PCR and sequencing biases, unique molecular identifiers were built into the TCR beta cDNA libraries. Approximately 500,000 cDNA molecules were obtained per 1 to 10 million input T cells, so each molecule approximated one T cell. The same protocol used for the earlier healthy control dataset was applied to prepare and sequence the patient libraries. Samples belonging to the same batch were prepared together, multiplexed and sequenced on a shared HiSeq lane. As for how the authors treated the data: MIGEC handled the raw barcoded reads, throwing out single-read molecular identifier groups before consensus assembly and CDR3 extraction. VDJtools was used for post-analysis of the clonotype tables, with diversity normalized by down-sampling every dataset to the smallest sample size. Repertoire overlap clustering matched CDR3 amino acid but not nucleotide sequences to correct batch-related cross-sample contamination. In TCRdb, the public reads were trimmed at Q25 with fastp and aligned with MiXCR, with productive beta chains retained. Entries are consolidated by CDR3 protein sequence, retaining the most common genes and DNA. The V and J calls reflect TCRdb's pipeline rather than the authors' work. This sample lists 550,000 to 700,000 distinct CDR3 sequences; roughly 47% were detected once. The ten largest make up 1.7% of the sample.

TCR beta repertoires were profiled from peripheral blood of roughly 13 young patients with multiple sclerosis to demonstrate the VDJtools post-analysis software. The multiple sclerosis patients were children and adolescents between roughly 6 and 16 years of age. According to the germline V gene, CDR1 reads KGHDR and CDR2 reads SFDVKD. Deletion took 6 bases off V and 10 bases off J, with a span of 25 bases between the germline ends. Counted from cysteine to phenylalanine, this CDR3 has 16 amino acids. The entry retains the CDR3 DNA only, 48 bases that are in frame from base 1. Recombination linked TRBV24-1 to TRBJ2-3; TRBD1 could be the D gene, as 5 bases match. The clonotype was recovered from a girl between 10 and 17 years old with multiple sclerosis. Sequencing was carried out using blood. The CDR3 reads CATSPSGADLRNAQYF. The sequenced DNA is TGTGCCACCAGTCCAAGTGGGGCGGACCTTCGAAATGCGCAGTATTTT.